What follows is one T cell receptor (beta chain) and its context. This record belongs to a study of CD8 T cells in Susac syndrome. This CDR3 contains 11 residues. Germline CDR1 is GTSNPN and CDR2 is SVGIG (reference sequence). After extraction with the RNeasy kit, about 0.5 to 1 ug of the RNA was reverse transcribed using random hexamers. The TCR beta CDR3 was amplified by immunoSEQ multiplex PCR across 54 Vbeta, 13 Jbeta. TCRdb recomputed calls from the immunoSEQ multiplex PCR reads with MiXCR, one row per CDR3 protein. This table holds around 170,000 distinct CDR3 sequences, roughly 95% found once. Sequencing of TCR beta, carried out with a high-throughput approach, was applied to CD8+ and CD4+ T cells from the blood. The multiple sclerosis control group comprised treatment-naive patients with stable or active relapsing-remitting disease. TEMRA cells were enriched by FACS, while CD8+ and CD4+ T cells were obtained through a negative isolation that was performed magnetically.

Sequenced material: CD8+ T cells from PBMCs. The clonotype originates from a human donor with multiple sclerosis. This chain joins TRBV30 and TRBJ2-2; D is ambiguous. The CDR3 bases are TGTGCTCTGACGGACACCGGGGAGCTGTTTTTT. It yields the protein CALTDTGELFF.